The 4 T cell receptor beta chains reported below all come from one sample, sequenced in a study of blood T cell repertoires in COVID-19. Sequenced by immunoSEQ multiplex PCR; TCRdb stores in-frame clones only, minus some. The table has some 47,000 clones, roughly 86% seen once; the top ten hold over 2%. Material for sequencing was peripheral blood. The source is a woman aged 60-70 years with acute or convalescent COVID-19.

Only one count was recorded for this clone. The chain employs TRBV9 and TRBJ2-1, with 8 bases identical to TRBD1. Germline CDR1 SGDLS, CDR2 YYNGEE. The CDR3 has 15 residues. With V trimmed by 4 bases and J by 5 bases, 8 bases remained unmatched. The CDR3 region has the DNA TGTGCCAGCAGCTCTTCCGGGACAGGTAACAATGAGCAGTTCTTC. Its protein is CASSSSGTGNNEQFF. The whole variable domain, filled in from reference TRBV9 and TRBJ2-1, reads DSGVTQTPKHLITATGQRVTLRCSPRSGDLSVYWYQQSLDQGLQFLIQYYNGEERAKGNILERFSAQQFPDLHSELNLSSLELGDSALYFCASSSSGTGNNEQFFGPGTRLTVL.

The rearrangement links TRBV5-8 to TRBJ2-5; TRBD2 is a possible D gene (7 bases). This CDR3 region has 14 residues. V lost 1 base, J lost 5 bases, and 12 bases lay in between. Germline lookup yields CDR1 SGHTS and CDR2 YDEGEE. CDR3: CASSLWGGLETQYF. The CDR3 nucleotides read TGTGCCAGCAGCTTGTGGGGGGGCCTGGAGACCCAGTACTTC.

The chain has TRBV3-1 (or the pseudogene TRBV3-2) and TRBJ1-1; 9 nucleotides align to TRBD1. The CDR3 has 16 residues. Germline CDR1 and CDR2: LGHDT and YNNKEL (reference sequence). The V segment lost 0 bases and the J segment 5 bases; nucleotides outside the gene matches: 7. Here the CDR3 DNA reads TGTGCCAGCAGCCAAGAAGCACAGGGGGCGCGGACTGAAGCTTTCTTT. Amino acids: CASSQEAQGARTEAFF.

The chain joins TRBV27 to TRBJ1-1; D perhaps matches TRBD1 (6 bases). Germline values: CDR1 MNHEY, CDR2 SMNVEV (reference sequence). V lost 2 bases and J 4 bases, leaving 14 bases between the germline ends. This CDR3 contains 15 residues. This CDR3 reads CASSLRLTGITEAFF. The CDR3, as DNA: TGTGCCAGCAGTTTACGCCTAACAGGGATCACTGAAGCTTTCTTT.